This entry describes one T cell receptor beta chain. Using immunoSEQ multiplex PCR, the repertoire was profiled, and TCRdb retains in-frame clones only, with some absent. The sample lists about 380,000 clones; approximately 90% were seen once. The CDR3 runs to 16 residues. Germline assignment: CDR1 SGHAT and CDR2 FQNNGV. V lost 5 bases to trimming and J lost 4 bases; unmatched junction nucleotides: 9. The data are from a study of blood T cell repertoires in COVID-19. Study summary: Whether acute or convalescent, the COVID-19 samples came from the United States, Italy and Spain. PBMCs, B-cell-depleted T cells, or T cells were the source of the cDNA or gDNA that made up the material.

All enrollees were about 18 to 89 years old and from about 25 US areas. Recovered participants had two consecutive negative NP/OP PCR tests, healthcare professional clearance, or symptom resolution. This rearrangement joins TRBV11-2 to TRBJ1-2, with TRBD1 matching over 11 bases. The sequencing sample was made of PBMCs or T cells enriched from blood (not recorded which). This receptor was obtained from a woman under 30 who had recovered from COVID-19. CDR3 bases: TGTGCCAGCAGCCGGAGGACAGGGGGCGCTCCCTATGGCTACACCTTC. As protein: CASSRRTGGAPYGYTF.